The 25 T cell receptor beta chains below were found in one sample sequenced in a study of blood T cell repertoires in COVID-19. Using immunoSEQ multiplex PCR, the repertoire was profiled, and TCRdb retains in-frame clones only, with some absent. The data hold nearly 350,000 clones, with more than 70% observed a single time. The sequenced sample consisted of peripheral blood. All receptors derive from a man aged 30 to 45 with active or convalescent COVID-19.

The chain has TRBV7-9 and TRBJ1-3, with 7 bases matching TRBD1. This CDR3 contains 14 residues. In germline, CDR1 is SEHNR, CDR2 FQNEAQ (reference sequence). The ends lost 8 bases at V and 3 bases at J; junction bases unmatched: 7. The CDR3 DNA sequence: TGTGCCAGCCAATTGGGACAGAGTGGAAACACCATATATTTT. This sequence encodes CASQLGQSGNTIYF. Using reference TRBV7-9 and TRBJ1-3 for the parts outside the CDR3, the full variable domain is DTGVSQNPRHKITKRGQNVTFRCDPISEHNRLYWYRQTLGQGPEFLTYFQNEAQLEKSRLLSDRFSAERPKGSFSTLEIQRTEQGDSAMYLCASQLGQSGNTIYFGEGSWLTVV.

This clone was counted a single time. V and J are TRBV28 and TRBJ1-5; maybe TRBD1 (6 bases). The germline V gene encodes CDR1 MDHEN and CDR2 SYDVKM. The CDR3 is made up of 15 amino acids. Between the trimmed V and J ends, which lost 4 bases and 0 bases, there was a span of 10 bases. The CDR3 sequence is CASSSGQISNQPQHF. CDR3 coding DNA: TGTGCCAGCAGTTCGGGACAAATTAGCAATCAGCCCCAGCATTTT.

The chain has TRBV15 and TRBJ1-6; 12 nucleotides line up with TRBD1. In germline, CDR1 is LNHNV, CDR2 YYDKDF (reference sequence). CDR3 size: 15 residues. V lost 3 bases, J lost 6 bases, and 0 bases stayed unmatched. CDR3 bases: TGTGCCACCAGCAGGGGACAGGGGGCTAATTCACCCCTCCACTTT. This translates into CATSRGQGANSPLHF. The whole variable domain, remainder taken from reference TRBV15 and TRBJ1-6, is DAMVIQNPRYQVTQFGKPVTLSCSQTLNHNVMYWYQQKSSQAPKLLFHYYDKDFNNEADTPDNFQSRRPNTSFCFLDIRSPGLGDTAMYLCATSRGQGANSPLHFGNGTRLTVT.

About this clone: The same CDR3 can be traced to other DNA sequences in this sample. The chain uses TRBV29-1 and TRBJ1-2, with unresolved D. Germline V lookup: CDR1 SQVTM, CDR2 ANQGSEA. The CDR3 is 12 amino acids. V dropped 2 bases and J dropped 6 bases, with 10 bases sitting between them. The CDR3 is CSVESVGDGYTF. CDR3 sequence (DNA): TGCAGCGTTGAATCCGTCGGGGATGGCTACACCTTC.

This rearrangement joins TRBV5-1 to TRBJ2-3; 7 nucleotides match TRBD1. J gave up 4 bases and V 1 base, and 3 bases lay outside the gene matches. There are 14 residues in the CDR3. From germline, CDR1 is SGHRS and CDR2 YFSETQ. Here the CDR3 reads CASSLKTGPDTQYF. CDR3 nucleotide sequence: TGCGCCAGCAGCTTGAAGACAGGGCCAGATACGCAGTATTTT.

This clone has a single count. V gene TRBV18 combines with J gene TRBJ2-6; maybe TRBD1 (5 bases). This CDR3 contains 18 residues. Germline assignment: CDR1 KGHSH and CDR2 LQKENI. V shed 6 bases and J shed 4 bases, with 22 bases lying between them. CDR3 nucleotide sequence: TGTGCCAGCTCCCCTTTCGTGGGGCCCTTCAGAGGGGCCAACGTCCTGACTTTC. Its translation: CASSPFVGPFRGANVLTF.

The genes are TRBV3-1 (or the pseudogene TRBV3-2) and TRBJ2-5; D might be TRBD1 (5 bases). There are 12 residues in the CDR3. From germline, CDR1 is LGHDT and CDR2 YNNKEL (reference sequence). The V end was cut by 0 bases, the J end by 7 bases, with 6 bases between. The CDR3 here is CASSQDGATQYF. CDR3 sequence (DNA): TGTGCCAGCAGCCAAGATGGGGCGACCCAGTACTTC.

The chain couples TRBV30 to TRBJ1-4; weak D call: TRBD1 (6 bases). This CDR3 contains 14 residues. V was pared by 2 bases and J by 6 bases, with 13 bases between. Germline values: CDR1 GTSNPN, CDR2 SVGIG (reference sequence). Written as DNA, the CDR3 is TGTGCCTGGAGTATAGGGGGTGGTTATGAAAAACTGTTTTTT. It specifies CAWSIGGGYEKLFF.

This clone occurred once. The rearrangement uses TRBV7-2 and TRBJ2-7, with 9 bases matching TRBD2. The CDR3 covers 14 residues. Germline lookup yields CDR1 SGHTA and CDR2 FQGNSA. V trimming: 4 bases; J trimming: 6 bases; junction bases outside the gene matches: 7. The CDR3 DNA reads TGTGCCAGCAGCTCCGGGACTAGCATTTCCGAGCAGTACTTC. Translating gives CASSSGTSISEQYF.

This sequence joins TRBV4-3 and TRBJ1-2; the D is unclear. The CDR3 has 17 residues. The V end lost 4 bases, the J end lost 4 bases, and 22 bases lay between the germline ends. CDR1 is LGHNA, CDR2 YSLEER, per germline. The CDR3 nucleotides read TGCGCCAGCAGCCTCGTTTGGGAAGACCACGGGAGCTATGGCTACACCTTC. Translated, it gives CASSLVWEDHGSYGYTF.

V is TRBV28 and J is TRBJ2-7; possibly TRBD2 for D (7 bases). The germline CDR1 and CDR2 sequences are MDHEN and SYDVKM. V dropped 6 bases and J dropped 0 bases, with 15 bases sitting between them. The CDR3 has 15 residues. For the CDR3, the DNA is TGTGCCAGCAGAGCTTGGGGGGGCCTCTCCTACGAGCAGTACTTC. It yields the protein CASRAWGGLSYEQYF.

V gene TRBV6-6 combines with J gene TRBJ1-2; the D gene is possibly TRBD1 (6 bases). There are 19 residues in the CDR3. The V and J ends lost 6 bases and 4 bases respectively, with 30 bases between them. The V gene's germline CDR1 is MNHNY and CDR2 SVGAGI (reference sequence). The CDR3 here is CASRRTPGQRNVGGYGYTF. The CDR3 DNA reads TGTGCCAGCAGGCGAACCCCGGGACAAAGAAACGTTGGGGGCTATGGCTACACCTTC.

The V gene is TRBV2, the J gene TRBJ2-3; a possible D gene is TRBD2 (6 bases). Germline values: CDR1 SNHLY, CDR2 FYNNEI. V was pared by 7 bases and J by 2 bases, with 13 bases between. The CDR3 extends over 14 amino acids. The CDR3 nucleotides read TGTGCCAGCATCCGGGACTCCCCCACAGATACGCAGTATTTT. It encodes CASIRDSPTDTQYF.

The J gene is TRBJ2-7, the V gene TRBV5-8; tentatively, D is TRBD2 (6 bases). Trimming pared 4 bases from V and 2 bases from J, leaving 22 bases between. The CDR3 runs 17 residues. The germline V gene has CDR1 SGHTS and CDR2 YDEGEE. The CDR3 region is CASSPWGSRRVTYEQYF. CDR3 bases: TGTGCCAGCAGCCCCTGGGGTAGCCGGAGGGTAACCTACGAGCAGTACTTC. Full variable domain (missing parts from reference TRBV5-8 and TRBJ2-7): EAGVTQSPTHLIKTRGQQATLRCSPISGHTSVYWYQQALGLGLQFLLWYDEGEERNRGNFPPRFSGRQFPNYSSELNVNALELEDSALYLCASSPWGSRRVTYEQYFGPGTRLTVT.

Concerning this clone itself: Other nucleotide sequences in the sample specify the same CDR3. J is TRBJ2-1 and V is TRBV11-3; 8 bases align to TRBD2. CDR1 is SGHNT and CDR2 is YENEEA in the germline V gene. V shed 6 bases, J shed 10 bases, and the junction held 17 bases outside the gene matches. The CDR3 covers 16 residues. CDR3 DNA sequence: TGTGCCAGCAGTTCTAATAGCGGGAACCCCCCCGGAGAGCAGTTCTTC. Its protein is CASSSNSGNPPGEQFF.

The J gene is TRBJ2-1, the V gene TRBV30; D uncertain. This CDR3 region has 12 residues. V lost 5 bases and J 10 bases, leaving 15 bases between the germline ends. Germline CDR1 reads GTSNPN; CDR2 reads SVGIG (reference sequence). CDR3 bases: TGTGCCTGGTCCTCGACTGGAGCCGAGCAGTTCTTC. Its translation is CAWSSTGAEQFF.

This clone was counted once. CDR3 nucleotide sequence: TGTGCCAGCAGTCCAACCCTCAGGGGAAAGAACACCGGGGAGCTGTTTTTT. Protein sequence: CASSPTLRGKNTGELFF. J is TRBJ2-2 and V is TRBV9, with D perhaps TRBD1 (6 bases). The germline CDR1 and CDR2 sequences are SGDLS and YYNGEE. Trimming pared 5 bases from V and 1 base from J, leaving 18 bases between. This CDR3 is built from 17 residues.

The chain uses TRBV11-2 and TRBJ2-1; weak D call: TRBD1 (5 bases). Trimming removed 6 bases from V and 2 bases from J, with 8 bases in between. Germline lookup yields CDR1 SGHAT and CDR2 FQNNGV. The CDR3 is 13 amino acids. CDR3 DNA sequence: TGTGCCAGCAGTAAGGGGACCTACAATGAGCAGTTCTTC. Its translation is CASSKGTYNEQFF.

The V and J genes are TRBV19 and TRBJ1-3; D perhaps matches TRBD1 (6 bases). Deletions cut 3 bases from V and 4 bases from J, with 13 bases between. Per the germline V gene, CDR1 is LNHDA and CDR2 is SQIVND (reference sequence). The CDR3 runs to 15 residues. The DNA for the CDR3 is TGTGCCAGTAGTATGCGGGGGCCCCCCGGAAACACCATATATTTT. Translation gives CASSMRGPPGNTIYF. The full variable domain, completed using reference TRBV19 and TRBJ1-3, is DGGITQSPKYLFRKEGQNVTLSCEQNLNHDAMYWYRQDPGQGLRLIYYSQIVNDFQKGDIAEGYSVSREKKESFPLTVTSAQKNPTAFYLCASSMRGPPGNTIYFGEGSWLTVV.

The gene calls are TRBV21-1 and TRBJ2-2; TRBD2, the D gene given by the table, was not confirmed from the DNA. TRBV21-1 is an annotated pseudogene. The CDR3 consists of 12 residues. CDR3 loop: CASLPPAGELFF. In DNA form, the CDR3 reads TGTGCCAGCCTCCCCCCGGCCGGGGAGCTGTTTTTT.

V gene TRBV29-1 combines with J gene TRBJ1-6; D is undetermined. Germline CDR1 is SQVTM and CDR2 is ANQGSEA. Trimming left V 5 bases short and J 7 bases short, with 15 bases between. CDR3 length: 14 amino acids. CDR3 loop: CSVSTGRGNSPLHF. Written as DNA, the CDR3 is TGCAGCGTTTCGACGGGCCGAGGGAATTCACCCCTCCACTTT.

This chain connects TRBV9 to TRBJ1-1; the D gene is possibly TRBD1 (5 bases). V was shortened by 4 bases and J by 5 bases, with 15 bases between the two germline ends. CDR1 and CDR2 (germline): SGDLS, YYNGEE. The CDR3 totals 14 residues. The CDR3 is CASSSSIGGTEAFF. The DNA of the CDR3 is TGTGCCAGCAGCTCCTCGATCGGGGGTACTGAAGCTTTCTTT.

The chain employs TRBV29-1 and TRBJ1-1; 11 bases map to TRBD1. CDR3 length: 12 residues. V dropped 5 bases and J dropped 7; count of bases not matched to a gene: 3. Per germline, CDR1 SQVTM and CDR2 ANQGSEA. The CDR3 region has the DNA TGCAGCGTTCGGGACAGGGGGTTTGAAGCTTTCTTT. Amino acid sequence: CSVRDRGFEAFF.

CDR3 nucleotide sequence: TGTGCCAGTAGCCGAGCGGGGAACTCTGGAAACACCATATATTTT. Its protein product is CASSRAGNSGNTIYF. The chain uses TRBV19 and TRBJ1-3; D ambiguous. This CDR3 region has 15 residues. Per the germline V gene, CDR1 is LNHDA and CDR2 is SQIVND (reference sequence). The germline V and J ends were trimmed by 6 bases and 0 bases, with 12 bases remaining between them.

The CDR3 loop reads CASSPGLAGGTDTQYF. The CDR3 DNA sequence: TGTGCCAGCTCACCGGGACTAGCGGGAGGGACAGATACGCAGTATTTT. V usage is TRBV18 and J usage is TRBJ2-3; 16 positions match TRBD2. The CDR3 consists of 16 residues. The junction had 0 bases not matched to a gene; V was cut back by 3 bases and J by 3 bases. Per the germline V gene, CDR1 is KGHSH and CDR2 is LQKENI.